A selection of T cell receptor beta chains follows, all from one sample in a study of cytomegalovirus exposure and HLA in healthy donors. Sequenced by immunoSEQ multiplex PCR; TCRdb stores in-frame clones only, minus some. The repertoire holds 120,000 to 150,000 clones, with 78% as singletons. Sample: PBMCs. Receptor source: a man in his forties in good health and CMV-seropositive. CDR3s include the opening cysteine and the closing phenylalanine or tryptophan. A D gene is named only where the DNA matches it firmly. Clone size is given for some rows only: seen once, a few or many times, or a class if the clone is expanded.

d_call clone_size j_call v_call cdr3_aa
TRBD1 few TRBJ2-1 TRBV25-1 CASLGQGSYNEQFF
TRBD1 . TRBJ1-5 TRBV28 CASSLRTGYSNQPQHF
. . TRBJ1-2 TRBV6-1 CASSAVNYGYTF
. . TRBJ2-5 TRBV9 CASSVQKEETQYF
TRBD2 once TRBJ2-1 TRBV6-5 CASSSLGLAGDNEQFF
TRBD2 . TRBJ2-1 TRBV6-1 CASSEPLAGGRLRYNEQFF
TRBD1 . TRBJ1-2 TRBV7-6 CASSPGDRGVSEGYTF
TRBD2 once TRBJ2-1 TRBV11-3 CASSLDGRASGGNEQFF
. . TRBJ1-3 TRBV29-1 CSVVTGLAGNTIYF
TRBD2 . TRBJ2-1 TRBV28 CASSPLVGRASNEQFF
TRBD1 few TRBJ1-5 TRBV19 CATDRGSNQPQHF
. . TRBJ2-5 TRBV5-6 CASSLAPETQYF
TRBD1 . TRBJ2-5 TRBV6-1 CASSDRVETQYF
. once TRBJ2-1 TRBV6-5 CASREVGRTYNEQFF
. . TRBJ1-2 TRBV18 CASSPLQGSDNYGYTF
. . TRBJ2-1 TRBV5-8 CASSFTGLPYNEQFF
. once TRBJ1-1 TRBV5-1 CASSYAEPDTEAFF